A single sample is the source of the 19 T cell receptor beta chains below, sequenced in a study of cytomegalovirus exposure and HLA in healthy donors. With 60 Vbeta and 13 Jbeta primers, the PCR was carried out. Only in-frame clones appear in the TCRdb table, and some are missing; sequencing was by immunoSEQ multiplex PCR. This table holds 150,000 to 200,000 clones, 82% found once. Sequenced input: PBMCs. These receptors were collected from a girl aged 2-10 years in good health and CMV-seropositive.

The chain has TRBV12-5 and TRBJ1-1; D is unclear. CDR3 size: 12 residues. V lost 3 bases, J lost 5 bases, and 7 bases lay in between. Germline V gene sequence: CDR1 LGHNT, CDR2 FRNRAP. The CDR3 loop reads CASGLPGTEAFF. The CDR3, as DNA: TGTGCTAGTGGTTTACCCGGGACTGAAGCTTTCTTT.

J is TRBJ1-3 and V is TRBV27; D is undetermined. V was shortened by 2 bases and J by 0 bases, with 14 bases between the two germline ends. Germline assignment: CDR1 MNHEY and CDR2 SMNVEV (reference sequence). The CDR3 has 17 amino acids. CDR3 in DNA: TGTGCCAGCAGTTTAGGTGGCAGTCCGTTCTCTGGAAACACCATATATTTT. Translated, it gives CASSLGGSPFSGNTIYF.

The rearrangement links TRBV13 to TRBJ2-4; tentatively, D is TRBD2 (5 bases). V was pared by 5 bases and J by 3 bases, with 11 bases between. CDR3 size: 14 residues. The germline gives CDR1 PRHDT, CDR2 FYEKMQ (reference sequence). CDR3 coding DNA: TGTGCCAGCAGCCCGCTCGGGAACAAAAACATTCAGTACTTC. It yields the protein CASSPLGNKNIQYF.

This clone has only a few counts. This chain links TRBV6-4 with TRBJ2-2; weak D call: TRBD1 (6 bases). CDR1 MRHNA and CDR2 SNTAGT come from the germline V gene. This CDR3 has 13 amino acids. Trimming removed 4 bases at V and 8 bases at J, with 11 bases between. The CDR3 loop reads CASSAQGSGELFF. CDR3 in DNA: TGTGCCAGCAGTGCCCAGGGGTCAGGGGAGCTGTTTTTT.

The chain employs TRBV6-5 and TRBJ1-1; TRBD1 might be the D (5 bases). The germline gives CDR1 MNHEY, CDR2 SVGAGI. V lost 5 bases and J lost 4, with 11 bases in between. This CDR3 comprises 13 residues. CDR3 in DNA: TGTGCCAGCAGTAGAGAGGGACTCACTGAAGCTTTCTTT. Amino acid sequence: CASSREGLTEAFF.

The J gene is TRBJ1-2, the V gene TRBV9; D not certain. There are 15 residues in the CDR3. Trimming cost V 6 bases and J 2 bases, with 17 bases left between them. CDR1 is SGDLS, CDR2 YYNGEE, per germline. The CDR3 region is CASTQTGSGNYGYTF. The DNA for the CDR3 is TGTGCCAGCACCCAGACGGGTAGCGGCAACTATGGCTACACCTTC.

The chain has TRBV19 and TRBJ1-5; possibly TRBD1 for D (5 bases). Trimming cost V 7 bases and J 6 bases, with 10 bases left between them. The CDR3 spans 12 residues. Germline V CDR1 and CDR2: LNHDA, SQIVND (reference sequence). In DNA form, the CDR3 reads TGTGCCAGTAATCAGGGAAGTCAGCCCCAGCATTTT. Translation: CASNQGSQPQHF.

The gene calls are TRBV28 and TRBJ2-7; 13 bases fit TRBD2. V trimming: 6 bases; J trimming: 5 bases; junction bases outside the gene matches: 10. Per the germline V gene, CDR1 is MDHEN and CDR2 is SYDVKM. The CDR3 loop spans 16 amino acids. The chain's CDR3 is CASRLTSGRAPHEQYF. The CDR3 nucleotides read TGTGCCAGCAGACTTACTAGCGGGAGGGCCCCGCACGAGCAGTACTTC.

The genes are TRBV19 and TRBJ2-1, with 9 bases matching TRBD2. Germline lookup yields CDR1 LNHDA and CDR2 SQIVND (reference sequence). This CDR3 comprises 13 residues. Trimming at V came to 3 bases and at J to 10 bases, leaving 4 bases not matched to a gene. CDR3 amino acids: CASSIGLAGEQFF. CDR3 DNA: TGTGCCAGTAGTATTGGTCTAGCGGGAGAGCAGTTCTTC.

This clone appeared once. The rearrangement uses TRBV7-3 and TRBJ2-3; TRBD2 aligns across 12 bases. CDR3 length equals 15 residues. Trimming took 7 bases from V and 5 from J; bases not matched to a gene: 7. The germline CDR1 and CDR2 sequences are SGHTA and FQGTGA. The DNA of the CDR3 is TGTGCCAGCACCCTAGCGGGAGGGCCTGGAGATACGCAGTATTTT. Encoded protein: CASTLAGGPGDTQYF.

CDR3 sequence: CASGQGGPKNIQYF. The CDR3 coding sequence is TGTGCCAGCGGACAGGGAGGTCCCAAAAACATTCAGTACTTC. V usage is TRBV6-1 and J usage is TRBJ2-4; TRBD1 agrees at 8 bases. Germline-derived CDR1 and CDR2 are MNHNS and SASEGT. The ends lost 8 bases at V and 2 bases at J; junction bases unmatched: 5. The CDR3 is 14 residues long.

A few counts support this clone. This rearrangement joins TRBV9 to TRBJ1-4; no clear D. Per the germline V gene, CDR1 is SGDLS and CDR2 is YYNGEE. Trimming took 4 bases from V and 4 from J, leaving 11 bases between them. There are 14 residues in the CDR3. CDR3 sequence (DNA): TGTGCCAGCAGCTTGAGACTCAGTAATGAAAAACTGTTTTTT. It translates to CASSLRLSNEKLFF. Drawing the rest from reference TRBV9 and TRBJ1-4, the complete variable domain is DSGVTQTPKHLITATGQRVTLRCSPRSGDLSVYWYQQSLDQGLQFLIQYYNGEERAKGNILERFSAQQFPDLHSELNLSSLELGDSALYFCASSLRLSNEKLFFGSGTQLSVL.

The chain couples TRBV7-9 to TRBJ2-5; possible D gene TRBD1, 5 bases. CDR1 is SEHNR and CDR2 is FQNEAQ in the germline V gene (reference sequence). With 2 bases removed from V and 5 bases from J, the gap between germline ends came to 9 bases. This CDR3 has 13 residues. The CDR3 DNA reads TGTGCCAGCAGCTTACCCAGACAGGAGACCCAGTACTTC. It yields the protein CASSLPRQETQYF.

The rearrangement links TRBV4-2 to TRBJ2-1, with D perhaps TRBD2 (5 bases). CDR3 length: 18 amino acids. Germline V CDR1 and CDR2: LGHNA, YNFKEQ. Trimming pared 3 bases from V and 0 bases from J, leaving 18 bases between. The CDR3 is CASSQIVQRTHSYNEQFF. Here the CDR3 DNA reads TGTGCCAGCAGCCAGATAGTCCAGAGGACTCACTCCTACAATGAGCAGTTCTTC.

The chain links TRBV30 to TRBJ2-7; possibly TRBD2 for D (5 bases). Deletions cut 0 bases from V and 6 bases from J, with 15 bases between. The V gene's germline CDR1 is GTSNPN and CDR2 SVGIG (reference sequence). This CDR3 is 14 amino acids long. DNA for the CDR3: TGTGCCTGGAGTGTATCCGAAGCGGAGACCGAGCAGTACTTC. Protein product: CAWSVSEAETEQYF.

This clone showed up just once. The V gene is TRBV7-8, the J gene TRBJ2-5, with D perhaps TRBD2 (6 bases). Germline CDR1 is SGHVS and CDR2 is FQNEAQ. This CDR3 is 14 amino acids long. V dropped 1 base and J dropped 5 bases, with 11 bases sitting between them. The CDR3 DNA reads TGTGCCAGCAGCTTAGAGGGACTGCGGGAGACCCAGTACTTC. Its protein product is CASSLEGLRETQYF.

The CDR3 nucleotides are TGCGCCAGCAGCTTCAGACAGGGCCTCTACGAGCAGTACTTC. Protein sequence: CASSFRQGLYEQYF. The chain recombines TRBV5-1 with TRBJ2-7; 7 bases fit TRBD1. CDR1 is SGHRS and CDR2 is YFSETQ in the germline V gene. The CDR3 totals 14 residues. V lost 2 bases and J lost 3; bases outside the gene matches: 5. Using reference TRBV5-1 and TRBJ2-7 for the parts outside the CDR3, the full variable domain is KAGVTQTPRYLIKTRGQQVTLSCSPISGHRSVSWYQQTPGQGLQFLFEYFSETQRNKGNFPGRFSGRQFSNSRSEMNVSTLELGDSALYLCASSFRQGLYEQYFGPGTRLTVT.

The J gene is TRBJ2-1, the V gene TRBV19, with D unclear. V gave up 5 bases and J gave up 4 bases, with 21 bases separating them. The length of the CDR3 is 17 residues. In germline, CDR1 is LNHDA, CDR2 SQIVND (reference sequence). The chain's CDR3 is CASSPLYAASKYNEQFF. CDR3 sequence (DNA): TGTGCCAGTAGTCCGCTCTACGCGGCTAGTAAGTACAATGAGCAGTTCTTC. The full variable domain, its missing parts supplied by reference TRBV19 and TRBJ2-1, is DGGITQSPKYLFRKEGQNVTLSCEQNLNHDAMYWYRQDPGQGLRLIYYSQIVNDFQKGDIAEGYSVSREKKESFPLTVTSAQKNPTAFYLCASSPLYAASKYNEQFFGPGTRLTVL.

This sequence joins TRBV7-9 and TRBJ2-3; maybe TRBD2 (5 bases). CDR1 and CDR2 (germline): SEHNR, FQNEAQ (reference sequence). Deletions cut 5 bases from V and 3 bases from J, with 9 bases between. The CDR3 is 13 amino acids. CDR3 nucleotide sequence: TGTGCCAGCAGCCAAGCGGCAACAGATACGCAGTATTTT. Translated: CASSQAATDTQYF. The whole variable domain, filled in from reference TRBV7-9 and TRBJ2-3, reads DTGVSQNPRHKITKRGQNVTFRCDPISEHNRLYWYRQTLGQGPEFLTYFQNEAQLEKSRLLSDRFSAERPKGSFSTLEIQRTEQGDSAMYLCASSQAATDTQYFGPGTRLTVL.